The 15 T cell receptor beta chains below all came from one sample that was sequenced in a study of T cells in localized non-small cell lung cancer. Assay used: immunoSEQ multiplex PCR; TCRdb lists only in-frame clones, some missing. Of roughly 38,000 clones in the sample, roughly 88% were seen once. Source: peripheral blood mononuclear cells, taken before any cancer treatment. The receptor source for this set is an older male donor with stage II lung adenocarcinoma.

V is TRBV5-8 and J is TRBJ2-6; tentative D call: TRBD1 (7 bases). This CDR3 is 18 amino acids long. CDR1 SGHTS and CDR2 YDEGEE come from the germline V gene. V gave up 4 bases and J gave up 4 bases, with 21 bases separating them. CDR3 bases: TGTGCCAGCAGCCCAGGGGGGCCCTACGGCTCCGGGGCCAACGTCCTGACTTTC. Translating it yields CASSPGGPYGSGANVLTF.

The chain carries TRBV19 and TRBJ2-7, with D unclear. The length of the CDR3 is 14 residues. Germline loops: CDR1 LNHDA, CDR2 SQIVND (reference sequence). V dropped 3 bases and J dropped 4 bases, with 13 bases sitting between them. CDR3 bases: TGTGCCAGTAGTATTACGGCTTCTTCGTACGAGCAGTACTTC. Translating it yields CASSITASSYEQYF.

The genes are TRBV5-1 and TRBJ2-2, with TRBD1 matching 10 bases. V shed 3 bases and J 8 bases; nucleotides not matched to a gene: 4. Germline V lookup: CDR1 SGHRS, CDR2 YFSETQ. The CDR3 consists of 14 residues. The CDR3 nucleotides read TGCGCCAGCAGCTGGGACAGGGGCAATGGGGAGCTGTTTTTT. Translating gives CASSWDRGNGELFF.

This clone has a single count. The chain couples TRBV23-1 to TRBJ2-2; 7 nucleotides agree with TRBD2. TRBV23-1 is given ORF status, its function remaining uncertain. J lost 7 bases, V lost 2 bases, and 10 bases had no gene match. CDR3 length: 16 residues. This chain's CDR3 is CASSQKTSPGGGELFF. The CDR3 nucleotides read TGCGCCAGCAGTCAAAAGACTAGCCCGGGCGGCGGGGAGCTGTTTTTT.

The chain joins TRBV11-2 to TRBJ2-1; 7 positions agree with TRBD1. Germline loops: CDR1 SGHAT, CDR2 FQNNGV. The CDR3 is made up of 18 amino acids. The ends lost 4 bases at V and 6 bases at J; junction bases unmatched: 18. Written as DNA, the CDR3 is TGTGCCAGCAGCTACTCCAGAAGGGGACAGAAAGGGTTCAATGAGCAGTTCTTC. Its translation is CASSYSRRGQKGFNEQFF.

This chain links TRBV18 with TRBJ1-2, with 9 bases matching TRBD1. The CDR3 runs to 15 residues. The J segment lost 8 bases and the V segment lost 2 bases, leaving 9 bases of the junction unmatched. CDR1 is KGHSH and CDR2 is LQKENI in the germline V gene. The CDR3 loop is CASSPKEGTGSGYTF. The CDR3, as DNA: TGTGCCAGCTCACCAAAGGAGGGGACAGGGAGCGGCTACACCTTC.

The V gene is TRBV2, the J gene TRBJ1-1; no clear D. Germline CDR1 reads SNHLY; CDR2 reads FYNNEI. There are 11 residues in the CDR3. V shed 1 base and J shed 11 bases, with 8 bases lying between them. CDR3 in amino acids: CASSEGFDAFF. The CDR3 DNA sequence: TGTGCCAGCAGTGAAGGATTCGACGCTTTCTTT.

In nucleotides, the CDR3 is TGTGCCAGCAGTCCCCAGGCGGCCTTTCCCCAGCATTTT. Amino acid sequence: CASSPQAAFPQHF. This chain connects TRBV6-1 to TRBJ1-5; no clear D. Trimming took 5 bases from V and 10 from J, leaving 15 bases between them. The length of the CDR3 is 13 residues. The germline gives CDR1 MNHNS, CDR2 SASEGT.

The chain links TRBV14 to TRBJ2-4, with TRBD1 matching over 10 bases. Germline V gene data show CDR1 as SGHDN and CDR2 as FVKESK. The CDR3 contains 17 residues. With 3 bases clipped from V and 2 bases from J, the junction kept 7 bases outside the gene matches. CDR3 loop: CASSHAGTGVTKNIQYF. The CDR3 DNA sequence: TGTGCCAGCAGCCATGCCGGGACAGGGGTAACCAAAAACATTCAGTACTTC.

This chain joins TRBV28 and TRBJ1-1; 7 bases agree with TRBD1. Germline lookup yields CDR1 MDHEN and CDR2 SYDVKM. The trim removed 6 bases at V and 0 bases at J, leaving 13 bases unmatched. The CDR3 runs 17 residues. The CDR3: CASRIGGGMRMNTEAFF. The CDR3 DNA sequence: TGTGCCAGCAGAATAGGGGGCGGGATGAGGATGAACACTGAAGCTTTCTTT.

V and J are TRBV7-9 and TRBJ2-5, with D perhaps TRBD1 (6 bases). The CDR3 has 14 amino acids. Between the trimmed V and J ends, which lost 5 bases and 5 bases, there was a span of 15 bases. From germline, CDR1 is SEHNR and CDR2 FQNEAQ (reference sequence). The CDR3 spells CASSPDSRSETQYF. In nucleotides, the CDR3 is TGTGCCAGCAGCCCGGACAGCCGAAGTGAGACCCAGTACTTC.

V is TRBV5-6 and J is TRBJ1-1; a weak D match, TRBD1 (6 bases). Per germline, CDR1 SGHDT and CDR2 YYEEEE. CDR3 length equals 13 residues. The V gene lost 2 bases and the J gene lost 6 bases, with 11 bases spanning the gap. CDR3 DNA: TGTGCCAGCAGCTTCCAGGGGAGGGCTGAAGCTTTCTTT. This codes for CASSFQGRAEAFF. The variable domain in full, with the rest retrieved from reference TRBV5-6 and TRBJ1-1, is DAGVTQSPTHLIKTRGQQVTLRCSPKSGHDTVSWYQQALGQGPQFIFQYYEEEERQRGNFPDRFSGHQFPNYSSELNVNALLLGDSALYLCASSFQGRAEAFFGQGTRLTVV.

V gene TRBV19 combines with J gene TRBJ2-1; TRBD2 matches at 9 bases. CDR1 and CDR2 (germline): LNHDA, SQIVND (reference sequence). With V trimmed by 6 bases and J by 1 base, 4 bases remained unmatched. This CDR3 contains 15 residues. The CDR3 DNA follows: TGTGCCAGTAGGGCGGGAGGGATTTCCTACAATGAGCAGTTCTTC. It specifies CASRAGGISYNEQFF.

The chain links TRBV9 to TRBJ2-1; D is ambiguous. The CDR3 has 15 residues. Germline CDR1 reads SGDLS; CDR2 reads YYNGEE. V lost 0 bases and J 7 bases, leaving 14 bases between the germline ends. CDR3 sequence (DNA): TGTGCCAGCAGCGTAGCTGGTAGGGTGGGGAATGAGCAGTTCTTC. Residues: CASSVAGRVGNEQFF. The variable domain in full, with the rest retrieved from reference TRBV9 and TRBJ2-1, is DSGVTQTPKHLITATGQRVTLRCSPRSGDLSVYWYQQSLDQGLQFLIQYYNGEERAKGNILERFSAQQFPDLHSELNLSSLELGDSALYFCASSVAGRVGNEQFFGPGTRLTVL.

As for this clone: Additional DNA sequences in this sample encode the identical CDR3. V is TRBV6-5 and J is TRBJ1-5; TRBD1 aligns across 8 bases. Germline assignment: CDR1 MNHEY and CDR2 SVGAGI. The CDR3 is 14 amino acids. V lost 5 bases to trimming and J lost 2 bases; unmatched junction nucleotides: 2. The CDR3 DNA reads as TGTGCCAGCAGTCCGGGACAGGGCAATCAGCCCCAGCATTTT. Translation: CASSPGQGNQPQHF.